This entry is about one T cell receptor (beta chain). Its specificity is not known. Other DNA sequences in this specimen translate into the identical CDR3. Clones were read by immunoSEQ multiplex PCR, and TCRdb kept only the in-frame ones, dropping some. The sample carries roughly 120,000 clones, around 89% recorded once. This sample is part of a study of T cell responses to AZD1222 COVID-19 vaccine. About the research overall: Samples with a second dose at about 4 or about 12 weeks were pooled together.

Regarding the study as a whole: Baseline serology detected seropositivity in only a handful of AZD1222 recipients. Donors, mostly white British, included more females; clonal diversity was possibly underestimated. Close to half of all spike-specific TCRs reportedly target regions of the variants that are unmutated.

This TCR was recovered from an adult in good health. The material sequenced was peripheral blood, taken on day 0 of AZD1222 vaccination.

DNA of the CDR3: TGTGCCAGCACCCGGGGTGGTAATTCACCCCTCCACTTT. It specifies CASTRGGNSPLHF. This chain uses TRBV6-5 with TRBJ1-6; D unclear. V was clipped by 7 bases and J by 6 bases, with 10 bases between them. Germline CDR1 and CDR2: MNHEY and SVGAGI. CDR3 length: 13 residues.